One T cell receptor beta chain is described in this entry. A read error may account for a junction end that differs from germline. Profiling relied on immunoSEQ multiplex PCR, and the TCRdb table lists in-frame clones only, not all of them. Of around 140,000 clones in the sample, over 75% were seen once. The CDR3 is made up of 13 amino acids. Germline values: CDR1 MNHNY, CDR2 SVGAGI (reference sequence). This entry belongs to a study of cytotoxic CD8 clonotypes in ibrutinib-treated CLL. The rearrangement uses TRBV6-6 and TRBJ1-4; D is unclear. This receptor was identified in a human donor with chronic lymphocytic leukemia. The specimen was PBMCs, collected after 36 months of ibrutinib treatment. CDR3 protein: CASSYSTWEGRVF. In nucleotides, the CDR3 is TGTGCCAGCAGTTACTCAACGTGGGAAGGACGGGTTTTT.